This T cell receptor (beta chain) was retrieved from a study of blood T cells in healthy people across ages. Primers used in a second PCR of about 6 to 11 cycles were a sample-barcoded 5' primer and a J-beta primer mix. MiXCR, applied by TCRdb to the 5' RACE reads, yields one record per CDR3 protein. This sample carries 1.5 million to 2 million distinct CDR3 sequences, about 50% of them seen once, and the ten largest clones take roughly 2.1%. In regard to this clonotype: No antigen is known for it.

The study, taken as a whole, reports: Aged donors had fewer naive CD4+ cells and lower diversity than long-lived donors.

The sample taken for sequencing was blood. The clonotype was recovered from a woman between 40 and 50 years old in good health.

CDR3 in amino acids: CATRTGGRETQYF. CDR3 nucleotides: TGTGCCACCAGGACAGGGGGTCGAGAGACCCAGTACTTC. The V call is TRBV28, the J call TRBJ2-5; TRBD1 matches at 10 bases. Germline CDR1 and CDR2: MDHEN and SYDVKM. V lost 10 bases to trimming and J lost 4 bases; unmatched junction nucleotides: 6. The CDR3 has 13 residues.